This entry concerns a single TCR beta chain. A single count supports this clone. Its antigen target is currently unknown. No base qualities exist here, and no much larger clone lies one base off it. TCRbeta CDR3 regions were amplified from genomic DNA by means of the immunoSEQ Assay, a bias-controlled multiplex PCR. The authors' analysis ran thus. The number of nucleated cells in each sample was estimated by amplification of reference gene primers within the assay. Sequence reads were collapsed and filtered to measure the absolute abundance of every unique TCRbeta CDR3 rearrangement. For each sample, productive Simpson clonality was calculated as the square root of Simpson's diversity index over productive rearrangements. What TCRdb holds here is the immuneACCESS table cut down to in-frame rearrangements. Part of the clones is not present; checked against another copy, under half of the missing clones reflect an unresolved V gene, and the others are unexplained. V and J calls and clone size are as listed in that table; D and trimming were resolved from the DNA. The sample data list roughly 670,000 clones, and around 90% of these were observed just once. The ten largest clones add up to over 0.2% of the sample.

Collaborating institutions collected whole blood in K2EDTA tubes following their own protocols. For TCRbeta analysis, collaborator samples were shipped as frozen whole blood, as isolated PBMCs, or as DNA extracted from either sample type. Trimming removed 9 bases from V and 7 bases from J; the gene matches leave 11 bases unexplained. The CDR3 numbers 15 residues from cysteine through phenylalanine. Of the read, only the CDR3 DNA is kept; its 45 bases are in frame from base 1. From the germline V gene (reference sequence), CDR1 is SGHNT and CDR2 is YYREEE. The sample belongs to a study of blood T cell repertoires in COVID-19 (dated by TCRdb to the early 2020s). Study-wide context: Samples covering the acute and convalescent phases of COVID-19 were provided by collaborators in the United States, Italy and Spain. Deeply sampled blood TCRbeta repertoires from subjects exposed to, actively infected with, or recovered from COVID-19 were included in the dataset. The prospective study material was composed of cDNA or gDNA derived from T cells, B-cell-depleted T cells, or PBMCs. Where HLA class I and class II types were available, the types were taken from metadata supplied by the sample provider, not from assay-based typing. The repertoires were made available in a free public database intended to serve as a resource for research on the immune response to SARS-CoV-2. Nearly every sample came with metadata listing a de-identified subject ID, COVID-19 status, age in years and sex. Samples were obtained from the ongoing ImmuneRACE study (first 160 participants) and from over 1,000 subjects provided by 6 global collaborators.

General findings and caveats noted by the study authors: The amount of clinical and demographic metadata varied by source and participant and was provided uncurated.

In this chain, TRBV5-4 is recombined with TRBJ1-6; 9 bases in between match TRBD1. The receptor comes from a woman aged 18-29 years with acute or convalescent COVID-19. Sequencing was performed on peripheral blood. CDR3 sequence: CATQYGTGKNSPLHF. At the DNA level, the sequence is TGTGCCACCCAGTACGGGACAGGGAAAAATTCACCCCTCCACTTT.